This TCR beta chain was retrieved from a study of metastatic and nonmetastatic thyroid tumors. For the study at large: Comparative analysis of repertoires was undertaken across blood and tumor or nodule tissue obtained from malignant and benign thyroid patients.

How the authors handled the data: The distant-metastasis classifier for papillary thyroid cancer was built from CDR3 differences across clinicopathological groups. TCRdb re-called the PCR reads via MiXCR. Here the V and J calls rest on TCRdb's processing, not on the authors' analysis. The sample carries approximately 15,000 clones, roughly 33% recorded once. There were no patients who had received any treatment before thyroid surgery. Findings and caveats of the study: It was reportedly found that TCR beta diversity was significantly higher in malignant thyroid tumors than in benign nodules, a difference seen in both blood and tumor samples.

This CDR3 contains 14 residues. The V gene end was trimmed by 6 bases and the J gene end by 6 bases; junction bases not matched to a gene: 7. Germline V CDR1 and CDR2: MDHEN, SYDVKM. Note on this clone: Its target is unknown.

The TCR comes from a female donor with papillary thyroid cancer or a benign thyroid nodule (not recorded which). Some clones in this sample may be carry-over from other donors' samples. Sequenced material: tumor tissue. The chain joins TRBV28 to TRBJ1-2, with 10 bases matching TRBD1. The CDR3 here is CASSIGQGVHGYTF. CDR3 nucleotide sequence: TGTGCCAGCAGCATAGGACAGGGGGTACATGGCTACACCTTC.